Included here is one T cell receptor beta chain sequence, with context. Its antigen remains unknown. Sequenced by immunoSEQ multiplex PCR; TCRdb stores in-frame clones only, minus some. The sample has around 23,000 clones; 84% are singletons. The source of the sample is a study of EBV T-cell therapy then PD-1 blockade in nasopharyngeal carcinoma. The treatment was: AdE1-LMPpoly-expanded autologous EBV-specific T-cell therapy followed by anti-PD-1 nivolumab. The germline gives CDR1 ENHRY, CDR2 SYGVKD. There are 13 residues in the CDR3. Trimming at V came to 10 bases and at J to 2 bases, leaving 5 bases not matched to a gene.

The rearrangement links TRBV10-3 to TRBJ2-7; 10 nucleotides agree with TRBD1. This TCR derives from a man in his forties or fifties with nasopharyngeal carcinoma. Sequenced here: CD8+ T cells from blood, sampled around day 65 from a patient whose treatment included autologous EBV-specific T cells and nivolumab. CDR3 DNA sequence: TGTGCCAATTTGACAGGGGGCCCCTACGAGCAGTACTTC. Amino acids: CANLTGGPYEQYF.